This T cell receptor beta chain is drawn from a study of T cell repertoires in cytomegalovirus infection (dated by TCRdb to the late 2010s). Regarding the study in general: The HLA type of each donor mattered for the analysis, because public TCR beta signatures pointed to carriage of CMV infection along with the matching HLA type. The research as a whole found: The ex vivo response was dominated by HLA-C-restricted CMV-specific TCR beta clonotypes, which also provided the single most frequent clonotype in two of eight donors. Cumulative frequency of public TCR beta family members discriminated carriers of CMV infection plus the relevant HLA type in this cohort and an independent 352-donor cohort.

A note on this clonotype: There is no known antigen for this receptor. No quality values exist for individual bases; no much larger clone is one base distant.

The sequencing machine was an Illumina HiSeq 1500. TCRdb reanalyzed the raw reads on its own, using fastp at Q25 for trimming and MiXCR for clone calling, and kept in-frame beta chains. Duplicate CDR3 protein sequences are folded into a single record with the most common DNA and genes. This sample comprises approximately 700,000 distinct CDR3 sequences, less than 40% of them detected only once. The ten largest clones represent 2.5% to 3.5% of the sample. V has 6 bases trimmed and J has 0 bases trimmed; junction bases matching no gene number 15. In the germline V gene (reference sequence), CDR1 corresponds to DFQATT and CDR2 to SNEGSKA. Taken from cysteine to phenylalanine, the CDR3 has 18 residues. The kept DNA is CDR3 alone, 54 bases in frame from the first base.

The V and J segments used are TRBV20-1 and TRBJ2-7, with 12 bases in between that match TRBD2. This clonotype was obtained from a human donor in good health (CMV status not recorded). Some clones in this sample may be carry-over from other donors' samples. The specimen sequenced was PBMCs. The bases are TGCAGTGCCCCGGGGGAGAGGACTAGCGGGGCCAGCTCCTACGAGCAGTACTTC. Its protein reads: CSAPGERTSGASSYEQYF.